This is a list of T cell receptor beta chains from one sample in a study of T cells after posttransplantation cyclophosphamide. Generated by immunoSEQ multiplex PCR, the TCRdb table keeps only in-frame clones and is missing some. This table holds 15,000 or so clones, 92% found once. The material was CD4+ T cells sorted from blood, obtained after allogeneic stem cell transplant with posttransplant cyclophosphamide. The origin of the receptors is a male patient aged 55 to 70 who received an allogeneic stem cell transplant from a related donor and was CMV-positive. Some T cells may have come from the graft donor. The CDR3 runs from the conserved cysteine through the conserved F or W. A D gene is named only where the DNA matches it firmly. Only some rows state a clone size, as once, few, many or a class for expanded clones.

TRBV5-4	NA	TRBJ2-7	TRBD2	CASSYWAGGYEQYF	TGTGCCAGCAGCTATTGGGCGGGGGGCTACGAGCAGTACTTC
TRBV7-2	NA	TRBJ2-2	NA	CASSLLNTGELFF	TGTGCCAGCAGCTTACTCAACACCGGGGAGCTGTTTTTT
TRBV6-1	NA	TRBJ2-1	TRBD1	CASSGDRGWYNEQFF	TGTGCCAGCAGTGGTGACAGGGGTTGGTACAATGAGCAGTTCTTC
TRBV6-6	NA	TRBJ2-3	NA	CASTQASSTDTQYF	TGTGCCAGCACCCAGGCGTCATCCACAGATACGCAGTATTTT
TRBV9	NA	TRBJ1-2	TRBD1	CASSVVSGQGYGYTF	TGTGCCAGCAGCGTAGTATCGGGACAGGGCTATGGCTACACCTTC
TRBV25-1	NA	TRBJ1-1	TRBD1	CASRAGTANTEAFF	TGTGCCAGCAGGGCCGGGACAGCGAACACTGAAGCTTTCTTT
TRBV5-4	NA	TRBJ2-5	TRBD2	CASRSGLAGGQETQYF	TGTGCCAGCAGATCGGGACTAGCGGGGGGCCAAGAGACCCAGTACTTC
TRBV11-1	NA	TRBJ1-2	TRBD1	CASSARQGPTGYTF	TGTGCCAGCAGCGCGAGACAGGGACCTACTGGCTACACCTTC
TRBV9	NA	TRBJ2-1	NA	CVSSVGSIYNEQFF	TGTGTCAGCAGCGTAGGCAGTATTTACAATGAGCAGTTCTTC
TRBV4-3	NA	TRBJ2-6	NA	CASSPRISGANVLTF	TGCGCCAGCAGCCCTAGGATTTCTGGGGCCAACGTCCTGACTTTC
TRBV25-1	NA	TRBJ2-7	TRBD1	CASSGQGEQYF	TGTGCCAGCAGTGGACAGGGAGAGCAGTACTTC
TRBV29-1	NA	TRBJ2-1	TRBD1	CSVGITGTGDNEQFF	TGCAGCGTTGGTATCACCGGGACAGGCGACAATGAGCAGTTCTTC
TRBV4-3	NA	TRBJ2-7	TRBD1	CASSQETGTGAPYEQYF	TGCGCCAGCAGCCAAGAAACTGGGACAGGGGCTCCCTACGAGCAGTACTTC
TRBV6-9	NA	TRBJ2-2	NA	CASGGAGVYPGTGELFF	TGTGCCAGCGGGGGGGCAGGGGTCTATCCGGGCACCGGGGAGCTGTTTTTT
TRBV5-1	NA	TRBJ2-3	NA	CASSLAQNTDTQYF	TGCGCCAGCAGCTTGGCACAGAACACAGATACGCAGTATTTT
TRBV27	NA	TRBJ1-4	TRBD1	CASSKVDRAELFF	TGTGCCAGCAGTAAGGTCGACAGGGCAGAACTGTTTTTT
TRBV5-1	NA	TRBJ1-4	TRBD1	CASSVGGQGVEKLFF	TGCGCCAGCAGCGTGGGGGGACAGGGCGTTGAAAAACTGTTTTTT
TRBV7-2	once	TRBJ2-7	NA	CASSPGGNSYEQYF	TGTGCCAGCAGCCCGGGCGGGAACTCCTACGAGCAGTACTTC
TRBV4-2	few	TRBJ2-3	TRBD2	CASSQEASGGAYTQYF	TGTGCCAGCAGCCAAGAGGCTAGCGGGGGGGCGTATACGCAGTATTTT
TRBV5-5	NA	TRBJ1-2	TRBD1	CASTLGVPGQPNYGYTF	TGTGCCAGCACCTTGGGGGTTCCGGGACAGCCCAACTATGGCTACACCTTC
TRBV7-9	NA	TRBJ1-1	NA	CASSSSRLNTEAFF	TGTGCCAGCAGCTCCTCGCGGTTAAACACTGAAGCTTTCTTT
TRBV7-9	NA	TRBJ1-4	NA	CASGELVDEKLFF	TGTGCCAGCGGGGAACTAGTCGATGAAAAACTGTTTTTT
TRBV19	NA	TRBJ1-4	TRBD1	CASNTPGTGREKLFF	TGTGCCAGTAACACGCCCGGGACAGGTCGTGAAAAACTGTTTTTT
TRBV19	NA	TRBJ1-3	NA	CVSTGLYSGNTIYF	TGTGTTTCGACAGGCCTCTACTCTGGAAACACCATATATTTT
TRBV11-2	NA	TRBJ1-3	NA	CASSPGQGRGSGNTIYF	TGTGCCAGCAGCCCGGGCCAGGGCAGGGGCTCTGGAAACACCATATATTTT
TRBV19	NA	TRBJ2-7	TRBD1	CASSKQGGSYEQYF	TGTGCCAGTTCAAAACAGGGGGGCTCCTACGAGCAGTACTTC
TRBV5-4	NA	TRBJ1-1	TRBD1	CASSLGTGGDSTTEAFF	TGTGCCAGCAGCTTGGGAACAGGGGGCGATTCCACCACTGAAGCTTTCTTT
TRBV5-1	NA	TRBJ1-2	TRBD1	CASSSGQGINYGYTF	TGCGCCAGCAGCTCCGGACAGGGCATTAACTATGGCTACACCTTC
TRBV27	NA	TRBJ1-4	NA	CASSLSGTDEKLFF	TGTGCCAGCAGTTTATCGGGGACTGATGAAAAACTGTTTTTT
TRBV6-1	NA	TRBJ2-5	NA	CASSESGPRENQYF	TGTGCCAGCAGTGAATCAGGCCCTCGTGAGAACCAGTACTTC
TRBV30	NA	TRBJ2-5	TRBD1	CAWSAAHGTGLFPLLYF	TGTGCCTGGAGTGCGGCCCACGGGACAGGGCTGTTCCCCCTCCTGTACTTC
TRBV10-1	NA	TRBJ2-7	NA	CASSGRVPYEQYF	TGCGCCAGCAGTGGGCGGGTCCCCTACGAGCAGTACTTC
TRBV2	NA	TRBJ1-6	TRBD1	CASTETWTGGNSPLHF	TGTGCCAGCACCGAAACTTGGACAGGGGGGAATTCACCCCTCCACTTT
TRBV27	NA	TRBJ1-1	NA	CASTPAGVSNTEAFF	TGTGCCAGCACCCCCGCGGGGGTTTCGAACACTGAAGCTTTCTTT
TRBV5-3	NA	TRBJ2-7	TRBD2	CARSSPFVKRGYEQYF	TGTGCCAGAAGCTCGCCCTTTGTGAAGCGGGGCTACGAGCAGTACTTC
TRBV7-9	NA	TRBJ2-1	TRBD2	CASSPSGVPYNEQFF	TGTGCCAGCAGCCCAAGCGGGGTCCCCTACAATGAGCAGTTCTTC
TRBV4-2	NA	TRBJ2-5	TRBD2	CASSQPSGGAETQYF	TGTGCCAGCAGCCAACCTAGCGGGGGGGCAGAGACCCAGTACTTC
TRBV9	NA	TRBJ2-5	NA	CASSVGALGETQYF	TGTGCCAGCAGCGTGGGGGCCCTGGGGGAGACCCAGTACTTC
TRBV5-1	NA	TRBJ2-5	NA	CASSSEPARETQYF	TGCGCCAGCAGCTCCGAGCCGGCCAGGGAGACCCAGTACTTC
TRBV2	NA	TRBJ1-2	TRBD1	CASSATGGNYGYTF	TGTGCCAGCAGTGCGACAGGGGGTAACTATGGCTACACCTTC
TRBV7-6	once	TRBJ2-3	TRBD1	CASSLTGAVDTQYF	TGTGCCAGCAGCTTAACAGGGGCTGTAGATACGCAGTATTTT
TRBV6-1	NA	TRBJ1-4	NA	CASSEPGETNEKLFF	TGTGCCAGCAGTGAACCGGGGGAAACTAATGAAAAACTGTTTTTT
TRBV7-2	NA	TRBJ1-2	NA	CASSWRPDTNYGYTF	TGTGCCAGCAGCTGGAGGCCCGACACTAACTATGGCTACACCTTC
TRBV18	NA	TRBJ1-1	TRBD1	CASSRRQGGDTEAFF	TGTGCCAGCTCACGAAGACAGGGTGGGGACACTGAAGCTTTCTTT
TRBV2	NA	TRBJ1-2	TRBD1	CASSEGQLYGYTF	TGTGCCAGCAGTGAGGGACAGCTCTATGGCTACACCTTC
TRBV19	NA	TRBJ1-1	TRBD1	CASSIAGGRGTEAFF	TGTGCCAGTAGTATAGCAGGGGGCAGGGGGACTGAAGCTTTCTTT
TRBV5-4	once	TRBJ1-4	NA	CASSLEGTINEKLFF	TGTGCCAGCAGCTTGGAAGGGACAATTAATGAAAAACTGTTTTTT
TRBV19	NA	TRBJ1-2	TRBD1	CASTPFRSGGYGYTF	TGTGCCAGTACCCCTTTTCGGTCAGGGGGCTATGGCTACACCTTC
TRBV7-8	NA	TRBJ1-2	NA	CASSPTGYGYTF	TGTGCCAGCAGCCCGACGGGCTATGGCTACACCTTC
TRBV7-2	NA	TRBJ2-1	TRBD2	CASSRRTSGSYNEQFF	TGTGCCAGCAGCCGACGGACTAGCGGGAGCTACAATGAGCAGTTCTTC
TRBV2	NA	TRBJ2-1	NA	CASSGGGSSYNEQFF	TGTGCCAGCAGTGGCGGCGGAAGCTCCTACAATGAGCAGTTCTTC
TRBV18	NA	TRBJ2-2	NA	CASTRRETGELFF	TGTGCCAGCACTCGGAGGGAAACCGGGGAGCTGTTTTTT
TRBV9	NA	TRBJ2-5	TRBD1	CASSASGTGGRGTQYF	TGTGCCAGCAGCGCATCCGGGACAGGGGGCCGAGGGACCCAGTACTTC
TRBV6-5	NA	TRBJ2-3	NA	CATSRAGDTQYF	TGTGCCACCTCTAGGGCGGGAGATACGCAGTATTTT
TRBV30	few	TRBJ2-5	NA	CAWSVLGETQYF	TGTGCCTGGAGTGTGCTCGGGGAGACCCAGTACTTC
TRBV13	NA	TRBJ2-7	TRBD2	CASSLKRRGDSYEQYF	TGTGCCAGCAGCTTAAAGCGGCGGGGGGACTCCTACGAGCAGTACTTC
TRBV7-2	NA	TRBJ2-7	NA	CASTPYRESEQYF	TGTGCCAGCACCCCCTACAGGGAATCCGAGCAGTACTTC
TRBV7-2	once	TRBJ1-6	NA	CASSRDNSPLHF	TGTGCCAGCAGCAGAGATAATTCACCCCTCCACTTT
TRBV6-6	NA	TRBJ1-1	TRBD1	CASRKQGMNTEAFF	TGTGCCAGCAGAAAACAGGGGATGAACACTGAAGCTTTCTTT